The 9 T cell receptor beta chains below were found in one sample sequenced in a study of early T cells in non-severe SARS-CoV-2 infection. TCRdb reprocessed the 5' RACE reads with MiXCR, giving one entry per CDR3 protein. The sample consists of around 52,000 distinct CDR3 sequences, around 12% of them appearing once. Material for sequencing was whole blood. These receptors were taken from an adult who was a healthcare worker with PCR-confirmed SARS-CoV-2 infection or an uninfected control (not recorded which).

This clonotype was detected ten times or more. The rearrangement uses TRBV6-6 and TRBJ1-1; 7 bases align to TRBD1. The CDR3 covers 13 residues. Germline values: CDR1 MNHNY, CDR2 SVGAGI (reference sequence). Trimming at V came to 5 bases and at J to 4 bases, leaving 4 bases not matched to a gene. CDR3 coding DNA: TGTGCCAGCAGTGCGCAGGGGGGCACTGAAGCTTTCTTT. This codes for CASSAQGGTEAFF.

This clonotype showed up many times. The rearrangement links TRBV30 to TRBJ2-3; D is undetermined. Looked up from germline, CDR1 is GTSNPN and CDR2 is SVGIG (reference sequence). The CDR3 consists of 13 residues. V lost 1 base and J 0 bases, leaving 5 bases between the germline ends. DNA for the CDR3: TGTGCCTGGAGTGGAGCGAGCACAGATACGCAGTATTTT. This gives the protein CAWSGASTDTQYF.

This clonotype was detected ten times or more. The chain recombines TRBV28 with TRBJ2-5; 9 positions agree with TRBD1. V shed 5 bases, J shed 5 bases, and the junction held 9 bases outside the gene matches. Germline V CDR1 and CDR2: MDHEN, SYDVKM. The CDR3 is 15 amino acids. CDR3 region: CASSPLTGGLETQYF. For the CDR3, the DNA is TGTGCCAGCAGTCCCTTGACAGGGGGGCTGGAGACCCAGTACTTC.

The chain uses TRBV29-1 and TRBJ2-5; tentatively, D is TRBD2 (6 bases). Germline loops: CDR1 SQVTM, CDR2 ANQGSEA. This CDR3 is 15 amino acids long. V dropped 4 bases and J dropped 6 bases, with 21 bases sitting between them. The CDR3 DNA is TGCAGCGTTGGTCCTAATCGGGGGAATAGCCAGACCCAGTACTTC. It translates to CSVGPNRGNSQTQYF.

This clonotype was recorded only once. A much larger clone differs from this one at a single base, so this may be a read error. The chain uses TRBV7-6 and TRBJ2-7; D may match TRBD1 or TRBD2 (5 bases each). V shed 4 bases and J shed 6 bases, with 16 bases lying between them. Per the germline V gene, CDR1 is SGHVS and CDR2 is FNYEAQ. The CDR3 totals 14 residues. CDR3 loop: CASSSNRRGGEQYF. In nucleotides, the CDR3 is TGTGCCAGCAGCTCTAATCGACGGGGCGGCGAGCAGTACTTC.

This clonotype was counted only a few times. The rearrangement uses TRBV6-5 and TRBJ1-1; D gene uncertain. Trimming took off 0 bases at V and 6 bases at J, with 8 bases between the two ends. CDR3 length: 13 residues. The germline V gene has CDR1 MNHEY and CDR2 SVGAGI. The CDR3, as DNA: TGTGCCAGCAGTTACTCAAGGTTGGCTGAAGCTTTCTTT. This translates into CASSYSRLAEAFF.

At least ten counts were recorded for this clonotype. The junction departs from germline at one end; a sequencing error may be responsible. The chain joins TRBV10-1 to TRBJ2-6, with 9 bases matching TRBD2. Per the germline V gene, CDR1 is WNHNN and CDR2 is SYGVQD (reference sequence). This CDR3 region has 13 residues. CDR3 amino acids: CASSAAGGQNSFF. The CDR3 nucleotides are TGCGCCAGCAGTGCGGCGGGAGGGCAGAACTCATTCTTC.

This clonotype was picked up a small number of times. The CDR3 region is CASSLVTSVNTGELFF. The CDR3 DNA reads as TGTGCCAGCAGCTTGGTCACTAGCGTGAACACCGGGGAGCTGTTTTTT. The chain combines TRBV5-6 with TRBJ2-2; 7 nucleotides align to TRBD2. CDR1 and CDR2 (germline): SGHDT, YYEEEE. The J segment lost 1 base and the V segment lost 0 bases, leaving 3 bases of the junction unmatched. This CDR3 has 16 amino acids. The complete variable domain, with remaining parts taken from reference TRBV5-6 and TRBJ2-2, reads DAGVTQSPTHLIKTRGQQVTLRCSPKSGHDTVSWYQQALGQGPQFIFQYYEEEERQRGNFPDRFSGHQFPNYSSELNVNALLLGDSALYLCASSLVTSVNTGELFFGEGSRLTVL.

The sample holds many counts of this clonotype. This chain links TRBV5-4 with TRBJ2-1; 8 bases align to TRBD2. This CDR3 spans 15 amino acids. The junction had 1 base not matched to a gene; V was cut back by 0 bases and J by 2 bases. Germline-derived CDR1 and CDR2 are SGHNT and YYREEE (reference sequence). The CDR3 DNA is TGTGCCAGCAGCTTGGTCGGGAGGGCCTACAATGAGCAGTTCTTC. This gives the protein CASSLVGRAYNEQFF. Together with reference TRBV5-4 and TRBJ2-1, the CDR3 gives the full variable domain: ETGVTQSPTHLIKTRGQQVTLRCSSQSGHNTVSWYQQALGQGPQFIFQYYREEENGRGNFPPRFSGLQFPNYSSELNVNALELDDSALYLCASSLVGRAYNEQFFGPGTRLTVL.